A single sample gave rise to the 10 T cell receptor beta chains below, sequenced in a study of CD8+ T cells in alopecia areata. Investigators isolated RNA and reverse transcribed it into cDNA to act as the sequencing template. Here immunoSEQ multiplex PCR was the method, and the copy in TCRdb shows in-frame clones only, minus some. Here the sample spans some 190,000 clones, around 51% being singletons. Stated treatment: oral pan-JAK inhibitor, 5-10 mg twice daily. The sample consisted of CD8+ T cells sorted from blood, taken at roughly week 52, from a patient treated with tofacitinib. These receptors originate from a human donor with alopecia areata.

This chain links TRBV7-9 with TRBJ1-5; D is uncertain. CDR1 SEHNR and CDR2 FQNEAQ come from the germline V gene (reference sequence). V lost 5 bases, J lost 4 bases, and 12 bases lay in between. The CDR3 has 14 amino acids. This CDR3 reads CASSHEQTNQPQHF. In DNA form, the CDR3 reads TGTGCCAGCAGCCACGAACAGACTAATCAGCCCCAGCATTTT.

This chain joins TRBV13 and TRBJ2-5; tentatively, D is TRBD2 (5 bases). Trimming cost V 4 bases and J 6 bases, with 15 bases left between them. From germline, CDR1 is PRHDT and CDR2 FYEKMQ (reference sequence). CDR3 size: 14 residues. DNA of the CDR3: TGTGCCAGCAGCTCCGACGGGAAAGCCAAGACCCAGTACTTC. As protein: CASSSDGKAKTQYF.

This rearrangement joins TRBV7-9 to TRBJ2-2, with 7 bases matching TRBD1. There are 17 residues in the CDR3. With 2 bases clipped from V and 1 base from J, the junction kept 7 bases outside the gene matches. The V gene's germline CDR1 is SEHNR and CDR2 FQNEAQ (reference sequence). The CDR3 coding sequence is TGTGCCAGCAGCTTACCGGAAGGGACAGTGAACACCGGGGAGCTGTTTTTT. Translated: CASSLPEGTVNTGELFF.

This clone was detected only a few times. The V gene is TRBV25-1, the J gene TRBJ2-5, with D possibly being TRBD2 (6 bases). V lost 6 bases and J lost 5, with 22 bases in between. The CDR3 extends over 16 amino acids. CDR1 and CDR2 (germline): MGHDK, SYGVNS. The CDR3 is CASSPTYGGSFETQYF. Here the CDR3 DNA reads TGTGCCAGCAGCCCGACGTACGGGGGTTCTTTCGAGACCCAGTACTTC.

This chain uses TRBV18 with TRBJ2-3; D is unresolved. The CDR3 has 13 amino acids. The germline V gene encodes CDR1 KGHSH and CDR2 LQKENI. Trimming removed 4 bases from V and 6 bases from J, with 11 bases in between. CDR3 nucleotide sequence: TGTGCCAGCTCACTAAACAGACGCGATACGCAGTATTTT. Translating it yields CASSLNRRDTQYF. The variable domain in full, with the rest retrieved from reference TRBV18 and TRBJ2-3, is NAGVMQNPRHLVRRRGQEARLRCSPMKGHSHVYWYRQLPEEGLKFMVYLQKENIIDESGMPKERFSAEFPKEGPSILRIQQVVRGDSAAYFCASSLNRRDTQYFGPGTRLTVL.

The V gene is TRBV6-1, the J gene TRBJ2-2; TRBD1 might be the D (6 bases). This CDR3 spans 16 amino acids. Germline CDR1 is MNHNS and CDR2 is SASEGT. Trimming removed 6 bases from V and 0 bases from J, with 14 bases in between. The CDR3 spells CASREYRDANTGELFF. CDR3 bases: TGTGCCAGCAGAGAATACAGGGACGCGAACACCGGGGAGCTGTTTTTT.

In this sample, this clone turned up a few times. The CDR3 DNA reads as TGTGCCAGCAGCTTAACAGGGGGAAACACTGAAGCTTTCTTT. Amino acid sequence: CASSLTGGNTEAFF. The chain is built from TRBV7-9 and TRBJ1-1, with TRBD1 matching 8 bases. CDR3 length: 14 residues. Germline values: CDR1 SEHNR, CDR2 FQNEAQ (reference sequence). After removal of 2 bases from V and 2 bases from J, the junction contained 1 base not matched to a gene.

The chain employs TRBV15 and TRBJ2-5; the match to TRBD2 covers 7 bases. V gave up 6 bases and J gave up 5 bases; unmatched junction bases: 21. Germline V lookup: CDR1 LNHNV, CDR2 YYDKDF (reference sequence). The CDR3 is 18 residues long. The DNA for the CDR3 is TGTGCCACCAGTATAGAGAGGCAGCTTGGGGGACTACTGGAGACCCAGTACTTC. It codes for CATSIERQLGGLLETQYF.

J is TRBJ1-1 and V is TRBV5-6, with TRBD1 as a possible D gene (6 bases). This CDR3 has 15 amino acids. The V end lost 4 bases, the J end lost 0 bases, and 13 bases lay between the germline ends. Germline V CDR1 and CDR2: SGHDT, YYEEEE. CDR3: CASSPLGQMNTEAFF. The CDR3 DNA sequence: TGTGCCAGCAGCCCCCTTGGACAGATGAACACTGAAGCTTTCTTT.

In this sample, this clone turned up once. V and J are TRBV15 and TRBJ1-1, with D unclear. The CDR3 extends over 11 amino acids. CDR1 and CDR2 from the germline V gene are LNHNV and YYDKDF (reference sequence). Trimming removed 3 bases at V and 6 bases at J, with 5 bases between. Here the CDR3 DNA reads TGTGCCACCAGCAGGGAGGCTGAAGCTTTCTTT. Its translation: CATSREAEAFF.